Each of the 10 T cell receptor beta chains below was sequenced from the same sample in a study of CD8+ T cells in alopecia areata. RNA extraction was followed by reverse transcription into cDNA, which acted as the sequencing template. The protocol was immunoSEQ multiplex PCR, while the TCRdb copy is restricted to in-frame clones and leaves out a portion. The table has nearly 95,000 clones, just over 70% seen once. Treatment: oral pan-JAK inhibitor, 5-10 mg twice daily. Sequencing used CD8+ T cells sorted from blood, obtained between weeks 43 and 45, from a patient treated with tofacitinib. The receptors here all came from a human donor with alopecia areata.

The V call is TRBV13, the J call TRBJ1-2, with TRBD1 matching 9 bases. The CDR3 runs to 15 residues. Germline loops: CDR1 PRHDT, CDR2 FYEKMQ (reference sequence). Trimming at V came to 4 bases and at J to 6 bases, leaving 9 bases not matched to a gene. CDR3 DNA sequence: TGTGCCAGCAGCTCGACTCGCCGGGACAGGGATGGCTACACCTTC. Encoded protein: CASSSTRRDRDGYTF. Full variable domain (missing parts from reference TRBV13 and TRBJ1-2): AAGVIQSPRHLIKEKRETATLKCYPIPRHDTVYWYQQGPGQDPQFLISFYEKMQSDKGSIPDRFSAQQFSDYHSELNMSSLELGDSALYFCASSSTRRDRDGYTFGSGTRLTVV.

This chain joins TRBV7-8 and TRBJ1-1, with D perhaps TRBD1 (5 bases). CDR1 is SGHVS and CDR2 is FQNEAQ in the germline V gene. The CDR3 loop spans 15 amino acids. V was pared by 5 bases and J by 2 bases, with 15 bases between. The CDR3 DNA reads TGTGCCAGCAGCCCGCGACAGACGCTAAACACTGAAGCTTTCTTT. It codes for CASSPRQTLNTEAFF.

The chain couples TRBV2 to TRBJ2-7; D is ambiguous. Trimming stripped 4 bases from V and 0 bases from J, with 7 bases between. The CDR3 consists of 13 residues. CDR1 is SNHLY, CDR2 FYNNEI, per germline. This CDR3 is CASSGGDSYEQYF. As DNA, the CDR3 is TGTGCCAGCAGTGGTGGGGACTCCTACGAGCAGTACTTC.

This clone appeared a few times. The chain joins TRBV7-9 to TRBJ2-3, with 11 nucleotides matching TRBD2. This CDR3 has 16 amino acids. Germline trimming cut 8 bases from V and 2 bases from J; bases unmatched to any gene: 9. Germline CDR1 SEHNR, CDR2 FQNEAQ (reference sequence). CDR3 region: CASGPSSGGTTDTQYF. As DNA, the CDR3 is TGTGCCAGCGGACCCTCTAGCGGGGGGACCACAGATACGCAGTATTTT.

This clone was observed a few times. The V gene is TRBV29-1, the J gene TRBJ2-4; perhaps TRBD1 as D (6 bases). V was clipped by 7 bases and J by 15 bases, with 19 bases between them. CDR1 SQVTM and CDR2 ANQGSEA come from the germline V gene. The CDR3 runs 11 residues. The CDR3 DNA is TGCAGCGCTCTAGACAGGTCTCTGGGGTACTTC. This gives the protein CSALDRSLGYF.

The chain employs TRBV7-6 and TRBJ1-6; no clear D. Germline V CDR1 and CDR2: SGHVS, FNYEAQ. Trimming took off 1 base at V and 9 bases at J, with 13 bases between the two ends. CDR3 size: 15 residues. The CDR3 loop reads CASSLVREGPSPLHF. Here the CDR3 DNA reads TGTGCCAGCAGCTTAGTTAGGGAAGGCCCTTCACCCCTCCACTTT.

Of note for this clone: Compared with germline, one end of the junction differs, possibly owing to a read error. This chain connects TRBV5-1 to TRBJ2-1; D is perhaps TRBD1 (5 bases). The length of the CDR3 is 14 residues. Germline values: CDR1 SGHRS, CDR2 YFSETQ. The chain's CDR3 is CASGLRDSYNEQFF. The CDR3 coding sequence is TGCGCCAGCGGCTTGCGAGACAGCTACAATGAGCAGTTCTTC.

CDR3 nucleotide sequence: TGTGCCAGCAGTTTCATAGACAGGCTACACGAGCAGTACTTC. Amino acid sequence: CASSFIDRLHEQYF. This sequence joins TRBV6-7 and TRBJ2-7, with D possibly being TRBD1 (6 bases). TRBV6-7 is flagged as an ORF with uncertain function. The CDR3 sequence is 14 residues long. Deletions cut 4 bases from V and 5 bases from J, with 15 bases between.

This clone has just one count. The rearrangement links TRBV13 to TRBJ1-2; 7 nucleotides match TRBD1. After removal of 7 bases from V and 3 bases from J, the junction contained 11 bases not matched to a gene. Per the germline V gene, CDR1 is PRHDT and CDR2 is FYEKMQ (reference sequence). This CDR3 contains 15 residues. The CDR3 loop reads CASMQPGQYHYGYTF. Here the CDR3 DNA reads TGTGCCAGCATGCAACCGGGACAGTATCACTATGGCTACACCTTC.

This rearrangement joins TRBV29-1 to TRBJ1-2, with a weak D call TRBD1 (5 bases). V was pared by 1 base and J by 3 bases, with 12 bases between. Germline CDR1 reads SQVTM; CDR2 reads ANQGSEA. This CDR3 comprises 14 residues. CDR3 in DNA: TGCAGCGTTGAAGGGGGGGAACTAGACTATGGCTACACCTTC. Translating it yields CSVEGGELDYGYTF.